Listed here are 30 T cell receptor beta chains from one sample, sequenced in a study of blood T cell repertoires in COVID-19. Assay: immunoSEQ multiplex PCR; the TCRdb copy retains only in-frame clones and omits some. There are more than 40,000 clones in the sample; approximately 86% occur only once, and 16% lies in the top ten. The material sequenced was peripheral blood. The receptors come from a man in his fifties or sixties with active or convalescent COVID-19.

This sequence joins TRBV6-5 and TRBJ2-2; 9 nucleotides align to TRBD1. This CDR3 has 16 amino acids. Germline trimming cut 2 bases from V and 8 bases from J; bases unmatched to any gene: 9. Germline assignment: CDR1 MNHEY and CDR2 SVGAGI. CDR3 nucleotide sequence: TGTGCCAGCAGTTACGGGACAGGGCGACCTGTGGGGGAGCTGTTTTTT. Translating gives CASSYGTGRPVGELFF.

The genes are TRBV1 and TRBJ1-5; the tabulated D call, TRBD1, remains unverified against the DNA. TRBV1 is tagged as a pseudogene. The CDR3 has 15 amino acids. Written as DNA, the CDR3 is TGCACCAGCAGGGGGACGGACAGGTTGGAACAGCCCCAGCATTTT. Translated: CTSRGTDRLEQPQHF.

This chain links TRBV7-6 with TRBJ1-1, with D unclear. Trimming cost V 1 base and J 6 bases, with 9 bases left between them. CDR1 SGHVS and CDR2 FNYEAQ come from the germline V gene. The CDR3 runs 13 residues. CDR3 bases: TGTGCCAGCAGCTTAGAACAGATCTCTGAAGCTTTCTTT. Protein sequence: CASSLEQISEAFF.

The rearrangement joins TRBV5-1 to TRBJ2-7; D unresolved. Between the trimmed V and J ends, which lost 3 bases and 0 bases, there was a span of 13 bases. Germline lookup yields CDR1 SGHRS and CDR2 YFSETQ. The CDR3 consists of 15 residues. In nucleotides, the CDR3 is TGCGCCAGCAGCTCTTCGCCTTCGAGCTCCTACGAGCAGTACTTC. It translates to CASSSSPSSSYEQYF.

The chain is built from TRBV5-1 and TRBJ1-2; D remains unclear. Trimming cost V 4 bases and J 2 bases, with 9 bases left between them. The CDR3 covers 13 residues. Germline V CDR1 and CDR2: SGHRS, YFSETQ. The CDR3 loop is CASSDEGNYGYTF. The CDR3, as DNA: TGCGCCAGCAGCGACGAGGGCAACTATGGCTACACCTTC.

The chain carries TRBV5-1 and TRBJ1-2; 10 bases line up with TRBD1. This CDR3 comprises 18 residues. After removal of 1 base from V and 4 bases from J, the junction contained 13 bases not matched to a gene. Per germline, CDR1 SGHRS and CDR2 YFSETQ. The CDR3 spells CASSLFPDRGTLRYGYTF. CDR3 DNA: TGCGCCAGCAGCTTGTTTCCGGACAGGGGGACCTTACGCTATGGCTACACCTTC.

The chain employs TRBV15 and TRBJ1-2; no definite D call. V dropped 1 base and J dropped 2 bases, with 11 bases sitting between them. Germline values: CDR1 LNHNV, CDR2 YYDKDF (reference sequence). This CDR3 has 15 amino acids. The CDR3 sequence: CATSRGTEVNYGYTF. Written as DNA, the CDR3 is TGTGCCACCAGCAGAGGTACAGAAGTAAACTATGGCTACACCTTC.

The chain employs TRBV30 and TRBJ1-3, with D uncertain. Germline CDR1 GTSNPN, CDR2 SVGIG (reference sequence). The V end lost 2 bases, the J end lost 2 bases, and 13 bases lay between the germline ends. The CDR3 spans 15 residues. CDR3 loop: CAWSKSGVPGNTIYF. CDR3 nucleotides: TGTGCCTGGAGTAAGTCCGGGGTCCCTGGAAACACCATATATTTT.

The chain carries TRBV7-8 and TRBJ2-3; 8 bases fit TRBD2. V lost 6 bases to trimming and J lost 4 bases; unmatched junction nucleotides: 12. CDR1 is SGHVS and CDR2 is FQNEAQ in the germline V gene. CDR3 length: 16 residues. As DNA, the CDR3 is TGTGCCAGCAGGTCCGGGACTAGAGGTGTGCCAGATACGCAGTATTTT. It encodes CASRSGTRGVPDTQYF.

The chain combines TRBV10-3 with TRBJ1-6; D not certain. V was shortened by 2 bases and J by 4 bases, with 6 bases between the two germline ends. This CDR3 contains 14 residues. Germline V gene data show CDR1 as ENHRY and CDR2 as SYGVKD. The CDR3 sequence is CAISEPDYNSPLHF. Written as DNA, the CDR3 is TGTGCCATCAGTGAGCCAGATTATAATTCACCCCTCCACTTT.

CDR3 DNA: TGTGCCAGCAGAATGGACAGGGCTCAGCCCCAGCATTTT. Translating gives CASRMDRAQPQHF. The chain employs TRBV6-5 and TRBJ1-5; 8 positions agree with TRBD1. The CDR3 is 13 amino acids. Germline-derived CDR1 and CDR2 are MNHEY and SVGAGI. V was pared by 6 bases and J by 6 bases, with 4 bases of the junction left unmatched.

This sequence joins TRBV29-1 and TRBJ2-5; 7 nucleotides match TRBD2. The junction had 5 bases not matched to a gene; V was cut back by 5 bases and J by 2 bases. Germline assignment: CDR1 SQVTM and CDR2 ANQGSEA. This CDR3 spans 13 amino acids. CDR3 sequence reads: CSVRGGEQETQYF. The DNA for the CDR3 is TGCAGCGTTCGTGGGGGGGAACAAGAGACCCAGTACTTC.

This chain joins TRBV30 and TRBJ1-1; 9 bases match TRBD1. The germline gives CDR1 GTSNPN, CDR2 SVGIG (reference sequence). The CDR3 has 19 residues. With V trimmed by 0 bases and J by 4 bases, 18 bases remained unmatched. The CDR3 loop is CAWSVFGPGQGFYGTEAFF. The DNA for the CDR3 is TGTGCCTGGAGTGTCTTCGGACCGGGACAGGGTTTTTATGGCACTGAAGCTTTCTTT. Filled out from reference TRBV30 and TRBJ1-1, the complete variable domain reads SQTIHQWPATLVQPVGSPLSLECTVEGTSNPNLYWYRQAAGRGLQLLFYSVGIGQISSEVPQNLSASRPQDRQFILSSKKLLLSDSGFYLCAWSVFGPGQGFYGTEAFFGQGTRLTVV.

The sample holds a few counts of this clone. The chain is built from TRBV4-2 and TRBJ1-2; no reliable D call. Germline assignment: CDR1 LGHNA and CDR2 YNFKEQ. CDR3 size: 15 residues. The V end was cut by 4 bases, the J end by 4 bases, with 16 bases between. The CDR3 DNA reads as TGTGCCAGCAGCCTTCCGGGTCCCTCCACCTATGGCTACACCTTC. It yields the protein CASSLPGPSTYGYTF.

The genes are TRBV9 and TRBJ2-7; 12 nucleotides line up with TRBD1. The V gene's germline CDR1 is SGDLS and CDR2 YYNGEE. This CDR3 has 15 residues. V was pared by 3 bases and J by 3 bases, with 4 bases of the junction left unmatched. CDR3 protein: CASSAGTGGFYEQYF. The CDR3, as DNA: TGTGCCAGCAGCGCAGGGACAGGGGGCTTCTACGAGCAGTACTTC.

V is TRBV25-1 and J is TRBJ1-6; D is unresolved. V lost 10 bases to trimming and J lost 6 bases, with 16 bases between them. Per the germline V gene, CDR1 is MGHDK and CDR2 is SYGVNS. This CDR3 has 14 amino acids. The CDR3 nucleotides read TGTGCCACCTGTCCGACCGGGGTTAATTCACCCCTCCACTTT. Translated, it gives CATCPTGVNSPLHF.

The chain couples TRBV5-1 to TRBJ2-2; 7 bases agree with TRBD2. Germline CDR1 reads SGHRS; CDR2 reads YFSETQ. With 3 bases clipped from V and 7 bases from J, the junction kept 9 bases outside the gene matches. This CDR3 has 15 amino acids. The CDR3 nucleotides are TGCGCCAGCAGCTGGGAGGGTCCAGGGATCGGGGAGCTGTTTTTT. Translating gives CASSWEGPGIGELFF.

This chain's CDR3 is CASSSMAGRETQYF. The CDR3 DNA sequence: TGTGCCAGCAGCTCAATGGCGGGCCGAGAGACCCAGTACTTC. The V gene is TRBV7-2, the J gene TRBJ2-5; tentative D call: TRBD2 (5 bases). The CDR3 loop spans 14 amino acids. Between the trimmed V and J ends, which lost 4 bases and 4 bases, there was a span of 13 bases. Per the germline V gene, CDR1 is SGHTA and CDR2 is FQGNSA.

This chain joins TRBV2 and TRBJ2-5, with D tentatively TRBD2 (7 bases). Germline CDR1 SNHLY, CDR2 FYNNEI. V lost 0 bases to trimming and J lost 6 bases, with 20 bases between them. This CDR3 comprises 17 residues. The CDR3 nucleotides read TGTGCCAGCAGTGAAGCGCTGATGAGGGGGGGCCTAAAGACCCAGTACTTC. It encodes CASSEALMRGGLKTQYF.

This clone was picked up a small number of times. The chain is built from TRBV7-8 and TRBJ1-5; D unclear. V lost 1 base to trimming and J lost 6 bases, with 7 bases between them. There are 13 residues in the CDR3. Germline lookup yields CDR1 SGHVS and CDR2 FQNEAQ. The chain's CDR3 is CASSLVRVQPQHF. Written as DNA, the CDR3 is TGTGCCAGCAGCTTAGTGAGGGTTCAGCCCCAGCATTTT.

The chain uses TRBV21-1 and TRBJ2-5; TRBD2, the table's D call, lacks a check against the DNA. TRBV21-1 is a pseudogene segment. This CDR3 contains 15 residues. This chain's CDR3 is CASSKASGRVTGLYF. CDR3 bases: TGTGCCAGCAGCAAGGCGTCGGGGAGGGTCACGGGTCTGTACTTC.

CDR3 sequence: CASSSHTVTGGYTF. The CDR3 DNA sequence: TGTGCCAGCAGTTCTCACACCGTTACGGGAGGCTACACCTTC. The chain couples TRBV6-6 to TRBJ1-2; D not resolved. Germline CDR1 and CDR2: MNHNY and SVGAGI (reference sequence). V dropped 4 bases and J dropped 8 bases, with 17 bases sitting between them. The CDR3 is made up of 14 amino acids.

This sequence joins TRBV19 and TRBJ2-2, with TRBD1 matching 7 bases. The CDR3 contains 14 residues. Germline CDR1 LNHDA, CDR2 SQIVND (reference sequence). After removal of 9 bases from V and 2 bases from J, the junction contained 6 bases not matched to a gene. The chain's CDR3 is CASTRDSNTGELFF. CDR3 coding DNA: TGTGCCAGCACCCGGGACAGTAACACCGGGGAGCTGTTTTTT.

V is TRBV20-1 and J is TRBJ2-7, with 10 bases aligning to TRBD2. The length of the CDR3 is 11 residues. CDR1 is DFQATT, CDR2 SNEGSKA, per germline (reference sequence). Losses at the gene ends were 7 bases for V and 5 bases for J; bases not matched to a gene: 2. For the CDR3, the DNA is TGCAGTGTAGCGGGGGGCCACGAGCAGTACTTC. Translating it yields CSVAGGHEQYF.

By sample fraction, this clone is medium-sized. J is TRBJ1-2 and V is TRBV2; a possible D gene is TRBD1 (5 bases). The V gene's germline CDR1 is SNHLY and CDR2 FYNNEI. The length of the CDR3 is 12 residues. V gave up 6 bases and J gave up 1 base, with 6 bases separating them. CDR3 bases: TGTGCCAGCAGCCAGGGTAACTATGGCTACACCTTC. As protein: CASSQGNYGYTF.

The V call is TRBV28, the J call TRBJ2-2, with 9 bases identical to TRBD1. Germline V gene lookup returns CDR1 MDHEN and CDR2 SYDVKM. The CDR3 covers 16 residues. Unmatched junction bases numbered 7, after V lost 3 bases and J lost 5 bases. CDR3 in DNA: TGTGCCAGCAGTTTGAGGGACAGGGTTCTGACCGGGGAGCTGTTTTTT. Protein: CASSLRDRVLTGELFF.

This chain joins TRBV6-1 and TRBJ1-5; 10 nucleotides match TRBD1. Germline trimming cut 0 bases from V and 1 base from J; bases unmatched to any gene: 3. This CDR3 comprises 17 residues. Per germline, CDR1 MNHNS and CDR2 SASEGT. CDR3 loop: CASSEAWGQGSNQPQHF. In DNA form, the CDR3 reads TGTGCCAGCAGTGAAGCGTGGGGACAGGGGAGCAATCAGCCCCAGCATTTT.

The chain recombines TRBV7-9 with TRBJ1-2; D call uncertain. V gave up 3 bases and J gave up 6 bases, with 8 bases separating them. Looked up from germline, CDR1 is SEHNR and CDR2 is FQNEAQ (reference sequence). The CDR3 covers 12 residues. CDR3 protein: CASSFGVDGYTF. The CDR3 region has the DNA TGTGCCAGCAGCTTCGGGGTAGATGGCTACACCTTC.

V and J are TRBV7-3 and TRBJ2-5, with D possibly being TRBD1 (5 bases). Trimming pared 0 bases from V and 1 base from J, leaving 6 bases between. The germline V gene has CDR1 SGHTA and CDR2 FQGTGA. CDR3 length: 14 residues. The CDR3 DNA reads as TGTGCCAGCAGCTTAACTGGGGCCCAAGAGACCCAGTACTTC. It specifies CASSLTGAQETQYF.

For this clone: A read error may account for a junction end that differs from germline. The J gene is TRBJ1-1, the V gene TRBV7-3; the D is unclear. The V gene's germline CDR1 is SGHTA and CDR2 FQGTGA. The CDR3 totals 13 residues. CDR3 loop: CASSLTPAGVAFF. The CDR3, as DNA: TGTGCCAGCAGCCTAACGCCCGCCGGGGTGGCTTTCTTT.